The rows below give T cell receptor beta chains drawn from one sample of a study of monozygotic twins with inflammatory bowel disease. From the 5' RACE reads, TCRdb lists one entry per CDR3 protein and no DNA. Recorded here are about 110,000 distinct CDR3 sequences; the top ten clones represent approximately 13%. Sequenced material: blood. All receptors come from a human donor with ulcerative colitis or Crohn's disease, or a healthy co-twin of an affected twin (not recorded which). Both conserved end residues are part of each CDR3. Each record gives: V gene, J gene, CDR3 protein.

>TRBV21-1|TRBJ2-7
CASSPPLARDSYEQYF
>TRBV2|TRBJ1-5
CASSDIIDSNQPQHF
>TRBV6-1|TRBJ2-7
CASSRDSFSSYEQYF
>TRBV2|TRBJ2-7
CASRPRVTYEQYF
>TRBV20-1|TRBJ2-3
CSAGRLAGGNADTQYF
>TRBV27|TRBJ2-2
CASSLWGLAGPNTGELFF
>TRBV28|TRBJ2-7
CASWGESAYEQYF
>TRBV28|TRBJ1-1
CASTEGYGTENTEAFF
>TRBV4-1|TRBJ2-1
CASSQDWGLAANEQFF
>TRBV15|TRBJ1-5
CATSRGQGLRQPQHF
>TRBV23-1|TRBJ2-7
CASSRWGPLTYEQYF
>TRBV5-4|TRBJ2-3
CASTKLESNYTQYF
>TRBV18|TRBJ1-1
CASSPTPDRANTEAFF